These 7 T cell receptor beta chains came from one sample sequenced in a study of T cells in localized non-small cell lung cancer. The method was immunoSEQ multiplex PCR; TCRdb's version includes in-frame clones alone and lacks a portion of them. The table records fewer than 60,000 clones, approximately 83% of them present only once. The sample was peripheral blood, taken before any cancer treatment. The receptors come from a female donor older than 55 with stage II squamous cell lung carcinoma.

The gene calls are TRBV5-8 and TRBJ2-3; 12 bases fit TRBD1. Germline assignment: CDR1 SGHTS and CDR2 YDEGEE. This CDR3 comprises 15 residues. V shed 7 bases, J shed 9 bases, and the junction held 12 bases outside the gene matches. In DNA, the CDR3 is TGTGCCAGCCCGGGGGACAGGGGGCGGTTCGCGACGCAGTATTTT. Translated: CASPGDRGRFATQYF.

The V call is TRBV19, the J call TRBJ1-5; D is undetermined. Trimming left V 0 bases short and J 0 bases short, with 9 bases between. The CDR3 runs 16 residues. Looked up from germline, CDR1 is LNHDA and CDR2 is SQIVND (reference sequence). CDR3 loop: CASSIESGNSNQPQHF. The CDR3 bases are TGTGCCAGTAGTATAGAATCAGGCAATAGCAATCAGCCCCAGCATTTT.

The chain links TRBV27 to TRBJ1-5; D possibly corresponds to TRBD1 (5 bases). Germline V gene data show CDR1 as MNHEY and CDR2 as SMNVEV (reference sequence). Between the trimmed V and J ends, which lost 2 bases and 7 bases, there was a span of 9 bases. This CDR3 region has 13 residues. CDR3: CASSLVAGQPQHF. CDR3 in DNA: TGTGCCAGCAGTTTAGTGGCAGGGCAGCCCCAGCATTTT.

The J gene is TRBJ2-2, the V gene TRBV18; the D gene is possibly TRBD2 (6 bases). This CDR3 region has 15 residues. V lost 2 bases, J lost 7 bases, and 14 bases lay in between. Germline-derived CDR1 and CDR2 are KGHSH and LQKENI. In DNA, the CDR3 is TGTGCCAGCTCACCAATCCGGGGGATTATCGGGGAGCTGTTTTTT. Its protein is CASSPIRGIIGELFF.

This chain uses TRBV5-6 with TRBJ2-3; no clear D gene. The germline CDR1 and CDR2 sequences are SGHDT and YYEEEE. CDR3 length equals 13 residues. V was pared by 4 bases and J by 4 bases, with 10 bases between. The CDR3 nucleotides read TGTGCCAGCAGCCTCAGACCATCAGATACGCAGTATTTT. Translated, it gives CASSLRPSDTQYF.

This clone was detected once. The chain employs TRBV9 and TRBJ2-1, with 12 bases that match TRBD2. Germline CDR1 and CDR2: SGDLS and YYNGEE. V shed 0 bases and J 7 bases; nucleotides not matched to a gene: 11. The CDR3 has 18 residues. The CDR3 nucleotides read TGTGCCAGCAGCGTAGCGCTAGCGGGGGGGCCTATTGAAAATGAGCAGTTCTTC. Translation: CASSVALAGGPIENEQFF.

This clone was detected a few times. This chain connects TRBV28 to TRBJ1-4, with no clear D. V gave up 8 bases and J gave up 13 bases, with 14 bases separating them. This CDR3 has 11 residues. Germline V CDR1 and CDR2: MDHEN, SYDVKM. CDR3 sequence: CASRAQTRLFF. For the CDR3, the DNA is TGTGCCAGCCGGGCCCAAACGAGACTGTTTTTT.